This T cell receptor beta chain was identified in a study of T cell changes during pregnancy in multiple sclerosis (dated by TCRdb to 2018 to 2020). General notes on the study: The study looked at changes in the T cell repertoire across pregnancy in women with multiple sclerosis.

From cysteine to phenylalanine, the CDR3 is 15 amino acids long. The read is trimmed to its CDR3 DNA, 45 bases read in frame from base 1. Sequences MNHNY (CDR1) and SVGAGI (CDR2) are obtained from the germline V gene (reference sequence). V sheds 3 bases and J sheds 0 bases, leaving 9 bases between their ends. In the case of this clone: Its antigen has not been determined. Base qualities are not recorded, but no much larger clone differs from it by a single base.

Libraries came from the immunoSEQ multiplex PCR assay. This immuneACCESS table, as held by TCRdb, lists in-frame sequences with V and J called but not all clones. Of the missing ones, under half trace to an unresolved V gene in checked studies; the others have no known cause. For this sample the table gives about 36,000 clones, of which under 95% were detected only once. 0.47% of the sample comes from the top ten. The V and J genes are TRBV6-6 and TRBJ1-5; the D gene cannot be named for sure. The material was CD4+ T cells from peripheral blood mononuclear cells, obtained after pregnancy. The receptor's source is a female donor with multiple sclerosis, enrolled in a pregnancy study. The DNA is TGTGCCAGCAGTTATCAGCGGGATAGCAATCAGCCCCAGCATTTT. Its coded protein is CASSYQRDSNQPQHF.